This T cell receptor beta chain appears in the sequencing data of a study of spatial heterogeneity in lung cancer. Study-level information: A module score for T cells, taken from matched bulk RNA-seq, correlated strongly with TCR transcript counts in tumor regions. Every unique TCR and UMI combination, on average, appeared more than ten times in raw reads.

As for this clonotype: What it binds is unknown.

One entry per CDR3 protein results from TCRdb running MiXCR on the 5' RACE reads. Counted here are about 100,000 distinct CDR3 sequences, 4% to 4.5% occurring once; the ten biggest clones make up 21%. The time point denotes: sample taken at primary tumor resection. Without sorting, whole RNA was sequenced from tumor, nontumor lung or frozen PBMC. Regarding the study as a whole: Estimated TCR-seq coverage of tumor T cells was only approximately 7% for alpha chains. For beta chains, the corresponding estimate was about 14%. Counts of expanded alpha and beta TCRs within tumors tracked the tumor nonsynonymous mutation count.

Per germline, CDR1 LGHNA and CDR2 YNFKEQ. This CDR3 is 15 amino acids long. V shed 0 bases and J shed 0 bases, with 9 bases lying between them. The material sequenced was lung tumor tissue, taken at surgery. The TCR sequence derives from a male donor with early-stage non-small cell lung cancer. The chain links TRBV4-2 to TRBJ2-7; TRBD2 might be the D (5 bases). CDR3 sequence: CASSQEDFSSYEQYF. CDR3 coding DNA: TGTGCCAGCAGCCAAGAGGACTTTAGCTCCTACGAGCAGTACTTC.